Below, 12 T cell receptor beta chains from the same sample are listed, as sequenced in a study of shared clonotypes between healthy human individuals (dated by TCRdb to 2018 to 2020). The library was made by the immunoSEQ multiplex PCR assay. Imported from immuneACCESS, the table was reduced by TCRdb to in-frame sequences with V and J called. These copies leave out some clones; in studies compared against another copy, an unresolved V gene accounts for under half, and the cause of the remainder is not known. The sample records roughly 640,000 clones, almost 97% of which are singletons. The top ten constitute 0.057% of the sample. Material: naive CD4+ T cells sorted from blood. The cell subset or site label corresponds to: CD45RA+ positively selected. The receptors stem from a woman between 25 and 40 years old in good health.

This chain's CDR3 is CAWSVLTYEQYF. The CDR3 nucleotides read TGTGCCTGGAGTGTGCTTACCTACGAGCAGTACTTC. V is TRBV30 and J is TRBJ2-5; the D is unclear. The J call may be mistaken, given a closer DNA end match to TRBJ2-7. The germline V gene encodes CDR1 GTSNPN and CDR2 SVGIG (reference sequence). The CDR3 runs to 12 residues.

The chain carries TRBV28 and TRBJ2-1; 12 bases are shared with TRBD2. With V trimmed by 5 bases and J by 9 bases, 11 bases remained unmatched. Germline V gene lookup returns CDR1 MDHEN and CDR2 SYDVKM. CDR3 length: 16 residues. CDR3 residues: CASSAPTSGSFVEQFF. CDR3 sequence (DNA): TGTGCCAGCAGTGCCCCGACTAGCGGGAGTTTTGTTGAGCAGTTCTTC.

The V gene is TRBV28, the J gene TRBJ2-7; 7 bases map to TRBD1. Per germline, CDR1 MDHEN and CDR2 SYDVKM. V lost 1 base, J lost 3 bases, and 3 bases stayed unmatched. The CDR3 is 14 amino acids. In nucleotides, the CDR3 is TGTGCCAGCAGTTTATCGCCAGGGGGCTACGAGCAGTACTTC. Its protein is CASSLSPGGYEQYF.

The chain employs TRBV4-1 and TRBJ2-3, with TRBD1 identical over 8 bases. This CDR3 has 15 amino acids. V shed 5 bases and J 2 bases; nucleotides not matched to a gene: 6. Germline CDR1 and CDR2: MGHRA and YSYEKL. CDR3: CASSFHRGDTDTQYF. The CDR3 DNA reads TGCGCCAGCAGCTTCCACAGGGGGGACACAGATACGCAGTATTTT.

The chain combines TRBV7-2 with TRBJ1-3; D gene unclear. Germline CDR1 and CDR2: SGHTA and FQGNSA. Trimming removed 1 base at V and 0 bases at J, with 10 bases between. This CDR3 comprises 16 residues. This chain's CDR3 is CASSLVTAVSGNTIYF. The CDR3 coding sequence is TGTGCCAGCAGCTTAGTAACGGCAGTCTCTGGAAACACCATATATTTT. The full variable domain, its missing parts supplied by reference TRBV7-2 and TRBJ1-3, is GAGVSQSPSNKVTEKGKDVELRCDPISGHTALYWYRQSLGQGLEFLIYFQGNSAPDKSGLPSDRFSAERTGGSVSTLTIQRTQQEDSAVYLCASSLVTAVSGNTIYFGEGSWLTVV.

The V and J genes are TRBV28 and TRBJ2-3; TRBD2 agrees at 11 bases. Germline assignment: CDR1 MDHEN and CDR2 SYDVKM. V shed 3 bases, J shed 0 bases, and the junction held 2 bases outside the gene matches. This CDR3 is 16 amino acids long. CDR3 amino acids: CASSFSGRGSTDTQYF. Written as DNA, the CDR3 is TGTGCCAGCAGTTTTAGCGGGAGGGGGAGCACAGATACGCAGTATTTT. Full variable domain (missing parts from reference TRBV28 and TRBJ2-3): DVKVTQSSRYLVKRTGEKVFLECVQDMDHENMFWYRQDPGLGLRLIYFSYDVKMKEKGDIPEGYSVSREKKERFSLILESASTNQTSMYLCASSFSGRGSTDTQYFGPGTRLTVL.

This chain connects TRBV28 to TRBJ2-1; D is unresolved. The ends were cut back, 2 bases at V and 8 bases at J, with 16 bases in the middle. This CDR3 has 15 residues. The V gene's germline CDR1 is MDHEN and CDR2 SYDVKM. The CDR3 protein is CASSLSRRSGDEQFF. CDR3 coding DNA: TGTGCCAGCAGTTTAAGTAGACGCTCGGGCGATGAGCAGTTCTTC.

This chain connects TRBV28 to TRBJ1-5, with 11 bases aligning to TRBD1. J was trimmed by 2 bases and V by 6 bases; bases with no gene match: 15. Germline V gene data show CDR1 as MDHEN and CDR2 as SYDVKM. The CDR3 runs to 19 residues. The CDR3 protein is CASRTSGQGAVKRNQPQHF. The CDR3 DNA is TGTGCCAGCAGAACTTCCGGACAGGGGGCTGTTAAGCGCAATCAGCCCCAGCATTTT.

CDR3 coding DNA: TGCGCCAGCAGCTCTGGCTGGCGGGGTGGCCAAGAGACCCAGTACTTC. Translation: CASSSGWRGGQETQYF. The chain joins TRBV5-1 to TRBJ2-5, with a possible D match to TRBD2 (6 bases). The CDR3 has 16 residues. Germline CDR1 SGHRS, CDR2 YFSETQ. Trimming took off 3 bases at V and 1 base at J, with 16 bases between the two ends.

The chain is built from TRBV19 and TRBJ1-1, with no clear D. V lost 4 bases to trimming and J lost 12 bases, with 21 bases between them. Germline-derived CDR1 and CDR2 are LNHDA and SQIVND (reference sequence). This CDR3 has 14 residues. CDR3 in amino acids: CASSKEDSYSWTFF. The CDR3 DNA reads TGTGCCAGTAGTAAGGAGGACTCCTATAGTTGGACTTTCTTT.

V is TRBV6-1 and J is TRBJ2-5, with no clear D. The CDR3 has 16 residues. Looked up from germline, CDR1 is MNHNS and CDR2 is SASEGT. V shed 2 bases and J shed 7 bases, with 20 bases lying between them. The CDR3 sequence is CASSEPAIGVRVTQYF. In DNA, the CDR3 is TGTGCCAGCAGTGAACCCGCAATAGGTGTTCGTGTGACCCAGTACTTC.

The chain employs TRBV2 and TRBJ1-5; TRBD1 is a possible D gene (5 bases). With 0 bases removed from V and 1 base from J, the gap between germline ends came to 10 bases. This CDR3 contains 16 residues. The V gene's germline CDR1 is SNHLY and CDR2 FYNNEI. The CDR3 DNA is TGTGCCAGCAGTGAAGCGCCGGGGGTGAGCAATCAGCCCCAGCATTTT. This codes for CASSEAPGVSNQPQHF.